This T cell receptor (beta chain) was sequenced during a study of neurological immune-mediated disorders. TCRdb independently ran MiXCR on the 5' RACE reads; one entry per CDR3 protein. The sample carries about 58,000 distinct CDR3 sequences, 2% to 2.5% recorded once. This clonotype was detected many times. The V gene's germline CDR1 is DFQATT and CDR2 SNEGSKA (reference sequence). The germline V and J ends were trimmed by 0 bases and 5 bases, with 11 bases remaining between them. This CDR3 is built from 13 residues. This TCR was recovered from a man over 45 with multiple sclerosis. This sequence joins TRBV20-1 and TRBJ2-7; possibly TRBD2 for D (5 bases). The sample was PBMCs. The CDR3 DNA reads as TGCAGTGCTAGAGACTGGGGAGTGAACGAGCAGTACTTC. Residues: CSARDWGVNEQYF.